This passage covers 2 T cell receptor beta chains from one sample sequenced in a study of blood T cell repertoires in COVID-19. TCRdb keeps only in-frame clones here, not all; method: immunoSEQ multiplex PCR. The sample lists 250,000 or so clones, approximately 84% occurring once. Sequencing used PBMCs or T cells enriched from blood (not recorded which). These receptor sequences come from a man over 45 who had recovered from COVID-19.

The chain joins TRBV21-1 to TRBJ2-1; TRBD1 is taken as the D call from the table, unchecked against the DNA. TRBV21-1 has pseudogene status. The CDR3 is 16 amino acids. Here the CDR3 reads CASSKGGRVNNGEQFF. DNA of the CDR3: TGTGCCAGCAGCAAAGGGGGCAGGGTAAACAACGGTGAGCAGTTCTTC.

CDR3 sequence reads: CALRGGNTDTQYF. CDR3 bases: TGTGCCTTGCGGGGGGGGAACACAGATACGCAGTATTTT. The chain carries TRBV10-3 and TRBJ2-3, with 9 bases matching TRBD2. Germline trimming cut 11 bases from V and 2 bases from J; bases unmatched to any gene: 5. The germline V gene encodes CDR1 ENHRY and CDR2 SYGVKD. The CDR3 contains 13 residues.